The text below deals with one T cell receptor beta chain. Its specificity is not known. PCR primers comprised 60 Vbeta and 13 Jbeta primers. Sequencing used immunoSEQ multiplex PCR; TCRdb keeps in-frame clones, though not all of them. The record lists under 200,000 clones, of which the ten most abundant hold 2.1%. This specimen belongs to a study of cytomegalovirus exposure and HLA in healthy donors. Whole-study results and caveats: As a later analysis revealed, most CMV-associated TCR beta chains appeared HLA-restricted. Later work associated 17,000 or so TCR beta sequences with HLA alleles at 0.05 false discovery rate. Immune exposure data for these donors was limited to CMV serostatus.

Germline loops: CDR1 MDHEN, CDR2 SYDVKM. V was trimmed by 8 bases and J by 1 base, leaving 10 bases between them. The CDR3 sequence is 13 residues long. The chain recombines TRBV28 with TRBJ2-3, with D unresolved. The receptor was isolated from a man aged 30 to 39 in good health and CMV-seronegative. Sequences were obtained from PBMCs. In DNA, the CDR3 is TGTGCCAGCCGCTTCTCAGGCACAGATACGCAGTATTTT. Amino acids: CASRFSGTDTQYF.